This T cell receptor beta chain stems from a study of neurological immune-mediated disorders. TCRdb analysed the 5' RACE reads with MiXCR anew, one entry per CDR3 protein. The data contain tens of thousands of distinct CDR3 sequences, 10% of them singletons. This clonotype has more than one count but fewer than ten. Its antigen is unknown. Study-level findings and limits: HTLV-1-associated myelopathy had the most TCR clonal expansion, whereas multiple sclerosis had the least (lower than in healthy controls).

The source of this sequence is a woman aged 40 to 50 with HTLV-1-associated myelopathy (HAM/TSP). Source material: PBMCs.

This CDR3 reads CASSLASQGWDNEQFF. CDR3 in DNA: TGCGCCAGCAGCTTGGCCTCACAGGGGTGGGACAATGAGCAGTTCTTC. J is TRBJ2-1 and V is TRBV5-1; 7 bases fit TRBD1. The junction had 8 bases not matched to a gene; V was cut back by 0 bases and J by 5 bases. The CDR3 is 16 residues long. CDR1 is SGHRS and CDR2 is YFSETQ in the germline V gene. The whole variable domain, filled in from reference TRBV5-1 and TRBJ2-1, reads KAGVTQTPRYLIKTRGQQVTLSCSPISGHRSVSWYQQTPGQGLQFLFEYFSETQRNKGNFPGRFSGRQFSNSRSEMNVSTLELGDSALYLCASSLASQGWDNEQFFGPGTRLTVL.